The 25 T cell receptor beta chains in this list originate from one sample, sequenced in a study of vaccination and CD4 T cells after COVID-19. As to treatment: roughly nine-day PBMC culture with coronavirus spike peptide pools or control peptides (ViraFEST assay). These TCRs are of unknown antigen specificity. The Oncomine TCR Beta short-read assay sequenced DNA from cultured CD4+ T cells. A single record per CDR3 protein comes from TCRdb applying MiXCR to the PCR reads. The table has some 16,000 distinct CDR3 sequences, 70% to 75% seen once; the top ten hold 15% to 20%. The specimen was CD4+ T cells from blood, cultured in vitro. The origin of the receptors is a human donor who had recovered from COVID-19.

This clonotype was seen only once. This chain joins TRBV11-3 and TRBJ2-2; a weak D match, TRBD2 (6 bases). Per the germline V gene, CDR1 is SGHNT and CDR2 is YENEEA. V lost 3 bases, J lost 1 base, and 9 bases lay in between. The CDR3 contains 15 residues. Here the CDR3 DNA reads TGTGCCAGCAGCTTCGGGACTTTGAACACCGGGGAGCTGTTTTTT. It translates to CASSFGTLNTGELFF. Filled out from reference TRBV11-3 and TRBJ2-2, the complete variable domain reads EAGVVQSPRYKIIEKKQPVAFWCNPISGHNTLYWYLQNLGQGPELLIRYENEEAVDDSQLPKDRFSAERLKGVDSTLKIQPAELGDSAVYLCASSFGTLNTGELFFGEGSRLTVL.

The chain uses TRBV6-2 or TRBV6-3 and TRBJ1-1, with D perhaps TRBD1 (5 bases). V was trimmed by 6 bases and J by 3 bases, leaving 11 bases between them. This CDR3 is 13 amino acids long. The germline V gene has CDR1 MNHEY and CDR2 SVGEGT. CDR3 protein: CASSLRGYTEAFF. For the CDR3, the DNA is TGTGCCAGCAGCCTAAGGGGTTACACTGAAGCTTTCTTT.

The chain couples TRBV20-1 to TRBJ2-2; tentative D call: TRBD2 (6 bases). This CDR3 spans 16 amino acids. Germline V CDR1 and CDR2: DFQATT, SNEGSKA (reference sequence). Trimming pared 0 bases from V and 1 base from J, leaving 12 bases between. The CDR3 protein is CSARDPRGLNTGELFF. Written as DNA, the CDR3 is TGCAGTGCTAGAGATCCGAGGGGACTGAACACCGGGGAGCTGTTTTTT.

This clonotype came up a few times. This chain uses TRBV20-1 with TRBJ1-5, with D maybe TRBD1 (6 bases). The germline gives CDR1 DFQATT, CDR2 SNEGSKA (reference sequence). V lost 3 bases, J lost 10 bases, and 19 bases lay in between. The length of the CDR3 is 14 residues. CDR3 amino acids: CSASAGEGLSPQHF. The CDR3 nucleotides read TGCAGTGCTAGCGCAGGGGAAGGTTTGAGCCCCCAGCATTTT.

The CDR3 loop is CASSDRRRSSYEQYF. CDR3 bases: TGTGCCAGCAGTGACAGGAGGAGGAGCTCCTACGAGCAGTACTTC. The V call is TRBV6-1, the J call TRBJ2-7; weak D call: TRBD2 (5 bases). Trimming took off 3 bases at V and 0 bases at J, with 12 bases between the two ends. The CDR3 loop spans 15 amino acids. Germline CDR1 reads MNHNS; CDR2 reads SASEGT.

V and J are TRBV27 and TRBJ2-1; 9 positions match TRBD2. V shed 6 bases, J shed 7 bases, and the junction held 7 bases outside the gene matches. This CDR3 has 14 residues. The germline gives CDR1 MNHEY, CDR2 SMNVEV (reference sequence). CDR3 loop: CASRPGLARNEQFF. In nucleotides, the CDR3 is TGTGCCAGCAGACCCGGACTAGCGAGGAATGAGCAGTTCTTC.

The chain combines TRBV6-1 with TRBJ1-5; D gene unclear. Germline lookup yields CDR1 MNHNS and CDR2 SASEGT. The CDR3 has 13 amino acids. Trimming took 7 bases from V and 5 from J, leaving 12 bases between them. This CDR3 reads CASTRVRDQPQHF. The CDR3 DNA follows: TGTGCCAGCACCCGGGTACGGGATCAGCCCCAGCATTTT.

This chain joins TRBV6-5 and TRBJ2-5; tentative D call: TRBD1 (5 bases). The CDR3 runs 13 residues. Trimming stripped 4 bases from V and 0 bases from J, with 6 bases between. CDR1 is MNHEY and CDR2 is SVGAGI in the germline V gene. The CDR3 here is CASSWTHQETQYF. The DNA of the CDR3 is TGTGCCAGCAGTTGGACACACCAAGAGACCCAGTACTTC.

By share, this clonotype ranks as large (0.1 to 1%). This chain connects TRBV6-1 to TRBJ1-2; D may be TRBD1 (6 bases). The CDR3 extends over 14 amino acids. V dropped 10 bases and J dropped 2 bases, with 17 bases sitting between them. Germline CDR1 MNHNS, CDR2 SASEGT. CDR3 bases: TGTGCCACCCGTCGGGGGGGCTCGAACTATGGCTACACCTTC. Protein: CATRRGGSNYGYTF.

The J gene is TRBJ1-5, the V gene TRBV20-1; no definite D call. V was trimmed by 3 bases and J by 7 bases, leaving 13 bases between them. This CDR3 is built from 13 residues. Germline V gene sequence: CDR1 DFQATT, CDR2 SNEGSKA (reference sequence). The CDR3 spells CSASGGSGQPQHF. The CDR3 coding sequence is TGCAGTGCTAGTGGAGGTTCTGGACAGCCCCAGCATTTT.

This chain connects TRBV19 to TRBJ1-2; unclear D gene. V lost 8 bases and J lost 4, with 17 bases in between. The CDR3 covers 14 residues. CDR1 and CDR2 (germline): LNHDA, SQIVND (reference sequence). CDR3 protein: CASGRLERGYGYTF. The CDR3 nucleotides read TGTGCCAGTGGCCGACTCGAACGGGGCTATGGCTACACCTTC. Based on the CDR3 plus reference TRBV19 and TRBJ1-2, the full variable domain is DGGITQSPKYLFRKEGQNVTLSCEQNLNHDAMYWYRQDPGQGLRLIYYSQIVNDFQKGDIAEGYSVSREKKESFPLTVTSAQKNPTAFYLCASGRLERGYGYTFGSGTRLTVV.

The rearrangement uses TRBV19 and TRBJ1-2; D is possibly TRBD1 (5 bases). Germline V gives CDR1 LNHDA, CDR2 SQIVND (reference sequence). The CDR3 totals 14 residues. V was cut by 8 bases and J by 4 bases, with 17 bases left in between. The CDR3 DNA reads TGTGCCAGTCGGCCCGGGGCAGGCTTCTATGGCTACACCTTC. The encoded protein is CASRPGAGFYGYTF.

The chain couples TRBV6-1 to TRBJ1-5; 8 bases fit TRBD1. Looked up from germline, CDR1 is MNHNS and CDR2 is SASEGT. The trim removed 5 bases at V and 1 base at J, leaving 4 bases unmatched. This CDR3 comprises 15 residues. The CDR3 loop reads CASSKTGVSNQPQHF. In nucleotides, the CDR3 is TGTGCCAGCAGTAAGACAGGGGTGAGCAATCAGCCCCAGCATTTT.

The CDR3 sequence is CAISEGEGTEAFF. The CDR3 nucleotides read TGTGCCATCAGTGAGGGAGAAGGGACTGAAGCTTTCTTT. The V and J genes are TRBV10-3 and TRBJ1-1; D unresolved. The CDR3 is 13 residues long. The V end lost 2 bases, the J end lost 5 bases, and 9 bases lay between the germline ends. Germline values: CDR1 ENHRY, CDR2 SYGVKD.

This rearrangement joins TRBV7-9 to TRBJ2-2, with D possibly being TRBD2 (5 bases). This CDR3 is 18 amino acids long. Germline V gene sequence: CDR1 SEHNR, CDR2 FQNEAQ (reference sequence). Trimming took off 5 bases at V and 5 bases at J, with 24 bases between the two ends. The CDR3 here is CASSPPLGVSLRTGELFF. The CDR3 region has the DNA TGTGCCAGCAGCCCCCCCCTGGGAGTCTCTCTTAGGACCGGGGAGCTGTTTTTT.

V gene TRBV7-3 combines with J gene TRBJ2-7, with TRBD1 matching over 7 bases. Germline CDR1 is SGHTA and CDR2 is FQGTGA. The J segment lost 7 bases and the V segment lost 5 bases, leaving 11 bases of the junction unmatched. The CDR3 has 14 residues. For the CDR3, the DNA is TGTGCCAGCAGCCCCCAACCCCGACAGGGAGAGCAGTACTTC. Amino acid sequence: CASSPQPRQGEQYF.

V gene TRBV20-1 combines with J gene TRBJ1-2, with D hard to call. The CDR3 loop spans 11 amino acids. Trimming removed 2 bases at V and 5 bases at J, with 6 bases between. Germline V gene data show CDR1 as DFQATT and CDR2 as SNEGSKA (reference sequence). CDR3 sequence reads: CSARQGYGYTF. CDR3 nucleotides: TGCAGTGCTAGACAAGGATATGGCTACACCTTC.

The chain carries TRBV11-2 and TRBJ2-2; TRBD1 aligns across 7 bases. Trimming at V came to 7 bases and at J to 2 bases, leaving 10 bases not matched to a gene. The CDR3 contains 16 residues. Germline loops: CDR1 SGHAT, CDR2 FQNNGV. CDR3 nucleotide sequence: TGTGCCAGCATCAAATCGACAGGGATCAACACCGGGGAGCTGTTTTTT. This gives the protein CASIKSTGINTGELFF.

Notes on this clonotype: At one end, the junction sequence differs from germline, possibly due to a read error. The CDR3 loop is CASSLRGPGRNYGHTF. The CDR3 DNA reads as TGTGCCAGCAGCTTACGTGGTCCAGGGCGTAACTATGGCCACACCTTC. This chain uses TRBV7-9 with TRBJ1-2, with D possibly matching TRBD1 (5 bases). Germline CDR1 SEHNR, CDR2 FQNEAQ (reference sequence). This CDR3 is built from 16 residues.

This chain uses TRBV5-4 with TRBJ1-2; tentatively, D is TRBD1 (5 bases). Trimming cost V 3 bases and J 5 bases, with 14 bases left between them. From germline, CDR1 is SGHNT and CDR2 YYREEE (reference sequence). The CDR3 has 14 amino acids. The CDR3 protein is CASSSEFRDYGYTF. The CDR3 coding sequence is TGTGCCAGCAGCTCGGAATTCAGGGATTATGGCTACACCTTC.

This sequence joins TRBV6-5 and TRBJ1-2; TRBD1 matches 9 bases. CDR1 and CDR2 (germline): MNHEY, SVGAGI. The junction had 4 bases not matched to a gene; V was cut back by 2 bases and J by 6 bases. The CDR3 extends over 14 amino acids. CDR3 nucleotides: TGTGCCAGCAGTTACCGGACAGGGGCGGATGGCTACACCTTC. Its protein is CASSYRTGADGYTF.

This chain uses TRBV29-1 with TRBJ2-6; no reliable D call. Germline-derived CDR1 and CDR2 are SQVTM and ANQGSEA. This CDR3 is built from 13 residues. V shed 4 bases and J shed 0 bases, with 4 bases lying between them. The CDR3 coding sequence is TGCAGCGTTGCAGACTCTGGGGCCAACGTCCTGACTTTC. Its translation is CSVADSGANVLTF.

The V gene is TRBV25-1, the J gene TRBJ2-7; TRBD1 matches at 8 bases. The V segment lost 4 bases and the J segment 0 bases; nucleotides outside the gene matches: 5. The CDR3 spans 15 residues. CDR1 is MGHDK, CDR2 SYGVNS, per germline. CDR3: CASSAGTGFSYEQYF. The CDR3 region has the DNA TGTGCCAGCAGTGCGGGGACAGGTTTCTCCTACGAGCAGTACTTC.

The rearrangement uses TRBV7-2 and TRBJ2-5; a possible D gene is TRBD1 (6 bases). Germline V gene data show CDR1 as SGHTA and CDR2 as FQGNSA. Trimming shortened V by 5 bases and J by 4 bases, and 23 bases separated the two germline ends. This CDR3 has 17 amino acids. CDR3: CASSPLFMGAGGETQYF. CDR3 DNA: TGTGCCAGCAGCCCCCTGTTTATGGGGGCGGGTGGAGAGACCCAGTACTTC.

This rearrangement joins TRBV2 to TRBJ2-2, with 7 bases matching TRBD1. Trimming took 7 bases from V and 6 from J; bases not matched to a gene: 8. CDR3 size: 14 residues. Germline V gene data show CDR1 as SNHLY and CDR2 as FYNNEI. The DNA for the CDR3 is TGTGCCAGCACAGGGGGAAATTTGTCCGGGGAGCTGTTTTTT. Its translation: CASTGGNLSGELFF.